This T cell receptor (beta chain) was identified in a study of technical replicates of blood from a few donors. Sequenced by immunoSEQ multiplex PCR; TCRdb stores in-frame clones only, minus some. The top ten hold roughly an eighth of the sample, which has about 15,000 clones, roughly 84% seen once. The CDR3 has 15 residues. The J segment lost 5 bases and the V segment lost 4 bases, leaving 6 bases of the junction unmatched. Per germline, CDR1 MNHNS and CDR2 SASEGT. The sample comprised PBMCs. The sequence was obtained from a human donor in good health. The V call is TRBV6-1, the J call TRBJ2-2, with 8 bases aligning to TRBD1. Written as DNA, the CDR3 is TGTGCCAGCAGTGGGTCAGGGGGCGAAACCGGGGAGCTGTTTTTT. Translated: CASSGSGGETGELFF.